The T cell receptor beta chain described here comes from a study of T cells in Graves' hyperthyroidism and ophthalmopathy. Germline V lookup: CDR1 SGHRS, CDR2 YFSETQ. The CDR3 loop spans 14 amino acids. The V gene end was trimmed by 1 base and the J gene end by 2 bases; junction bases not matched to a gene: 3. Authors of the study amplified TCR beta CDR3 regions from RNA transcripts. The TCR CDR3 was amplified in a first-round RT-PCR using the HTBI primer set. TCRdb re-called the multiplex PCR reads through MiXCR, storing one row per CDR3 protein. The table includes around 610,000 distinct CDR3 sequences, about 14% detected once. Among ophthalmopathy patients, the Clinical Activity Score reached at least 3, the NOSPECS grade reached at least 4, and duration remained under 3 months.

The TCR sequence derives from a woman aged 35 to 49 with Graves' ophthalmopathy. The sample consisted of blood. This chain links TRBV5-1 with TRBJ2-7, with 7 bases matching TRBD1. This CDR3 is CASSLTGAPYEQYF. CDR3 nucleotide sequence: TGCGCCAGCAGCTTGACAGGGGCCCCCTACGAGCAGTACTTC.